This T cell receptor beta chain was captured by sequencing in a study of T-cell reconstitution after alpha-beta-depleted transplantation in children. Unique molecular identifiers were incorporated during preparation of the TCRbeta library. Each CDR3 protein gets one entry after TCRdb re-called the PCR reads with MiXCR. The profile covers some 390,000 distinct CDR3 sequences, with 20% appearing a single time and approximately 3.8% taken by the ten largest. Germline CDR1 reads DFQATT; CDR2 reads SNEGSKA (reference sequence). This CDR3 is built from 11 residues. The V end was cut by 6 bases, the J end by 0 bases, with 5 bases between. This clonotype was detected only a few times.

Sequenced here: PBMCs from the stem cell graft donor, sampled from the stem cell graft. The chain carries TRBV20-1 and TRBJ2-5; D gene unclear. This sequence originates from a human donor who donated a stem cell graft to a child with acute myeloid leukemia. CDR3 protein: CSAEHQETQYF. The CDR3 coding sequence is TGCAGTGCGGAGCACCAAGAGACCCAGTACTTC.